The clone carrying this T cell receptor beta chain occurred a few times. The data belong to a study of cytomegalovirus exposure and HLA in healthy donors. The PCR made use of 60 Vbeta and 13 Jbeta primers. Some clones are missing from TCRdb's copy, which holds only in-frame ones; the method was immunoSEQ multiplex PCR. Among roughly 200,000 clones, approximately 78% were seen once, and the ten largest hold 2.9%. Germline lookup yields CDR1 SGHRS and CDR2 YFSETQ. After removal of 4 bases from V and 1 base from J, the junction contained 10 bases not matched to a gene. This CDR3 has 18 amino acids. V usage is TRBV5-1 and J usage is TRBJ2-3, with 12 bases aligning to TRBD2. Material: PBMCs. This TCR came from a young man in good health and CMV-seronegative. The CDR3 bases are TGCGCCAGCAGCGCGGCTAGCGGGGGGGCCATGCGCACAGATACGCAGTATTTT. Translation: CASSAASGGAMRTDTQYF.